A selection of T cell receptor beta chains follows, all from one sample in a study of identifying expanded T cells in peripheral blood. The assay was immunoSEQ multiplex PCR, and TCRdb's table has in-frame clones only and misses some. The data hold 91,000 or so clones, with approximately 91% observed a single time. The specimen was blood. The source of these receptors is a person aged 18 to 75 in good health. Both conserved end residues are part of each CDR3. The D gene is left open where the match is weak. Expanded clones get a size class; other rows say once, few or many, or leave the size out.

-	TRBV4-3	TRBJ2-1	-	TGCGCCAGCACCCCGACCGTTAAGGGCAATGAGCAGTTCTTC	CASTPTVKGNEQFF
-	TRBV23-1	TRBJ2-1	-	TGCGCCAGCAGTCACCTACAGGGCGCCTGGGTCCACAATGAGCAGTTCTTC	CASSHLQGAWVHNEQFF
-	TRBV19	TRBJ2-5	TRBD2	TGTGCCAGTAGTACATCCGGGACTAGCGGCGAAGAGACCCAGTACTTC	CASSTSGTSGEETQYF
-	TRBV19	TRBJ2-7	-	TGTGCCAGCCGTGAGGGGGATTATAGCTCCTACGAGCAGTACTTC	CASREGDYSSYEQYF
-	TRBV30	TRBJ1-1	TRBD1	TGTGCCTGGAACACCAGGGGGACTGAAGCTTTCTTT	CAWNTRGTEAFF
-	TRBV5-1	TRBJ2-2	-	TGCGCCAGCACCGTGGGGTCGGCGAACACCGGGGAGCTGTTTTTT	CASTVGSANTGELFF
-	TRBV28	TRBJ2-1	-	TGTGCCAGCAGTTTATCGTACGGGTCCAGCTCCTACAATGAGCAGTTCTTC	CASSLSYGSSSYNEQFF
-	TRBV6-1	TRBJ2-7	-	TGTGCCAGCAGTGCCGCCACAGGGAATTGGGTGAGGTACGAGCAGTACTTC	CASSAATGNWVRYEQYF
-	TRBV2	TRBJ2-5	-	TGTGCCAGCAGTGCCTTAGGGGGGACCCAGTACTTC	CASSALGGTQYF
-	TRBV21-1	TRBJ2-4	-	TGTGCCAGCAGCAAACAGGTAGCCAAAAACATTCAGTACTTC	CASSKQVAKNIQYF
-	TRBV7-9	TRBJ2-3	-	TGTGCCAGCAGCTTAGGGCGCGCCATGGGAGCAGATACGCAGTATTTT	CASSLGRAMGADTQYF
-	TRBV11-1	TRBJ2-5	-	TGTGCCAGCAGCGGCCGCGAGACCCAGTACTTC	CASSGRETQYF
few	TRBV6-6	TRBJ1-2	TRBD1	TGTGCCAGCACCCTAGACAGGGGTAGGGACTATGGCTACACCTTC	CASTLDRGRDYGYTF
-	TRBV5-1	TRBJ2-7	-	TGCGCCAGCAGCTTACAGAGCCCCTACGAGCAGTACTTC	CASSLQSPYEQYF
-	TRBV7-9	TRBJ2-6	-	TGTGCCAGCAGCTTGCAGGGTTTTTCTGGGGCCAACGTCCTGACTTTC	CASSLQGFSGANVLTF
once	TRBV10-3	TRBJ2-7	TRBD1	TGTGCCACCTCACCGGGACAGGAGTACGAGCAGTACTTC	CATSPGQEYEQYF
-	TRBV10-1	TRBJ1-1	TRBD1	TGCGCCAGCAGACCTGGACAGGGCAGAGCCACTGAAGCTTTCTTT	CASRPGQGRATEAFF
-	TRBV6-4	TRBJ1-1	-	TGTGCCAGCAGACAGGAGACGAACACTGAAGCTTTCTTT	CASRQETNTEAFF
-	TRBV19	TRBJ1-2	-	TGTGCCAGTATGGGGACGGTCAGAAACTATGGCTACACCTTC	CASMGTVRNYGYTF
-	TRBV2	TRBJ1-4	TRBD1	TGTGCCAGCAGTTGGGACAGCCCTAATGAAAAACTGTTTTTT	CASSWDSPNEKLFF
once	TRBV10-3	TRBJ1-3	-	TGTGCCATCAGTGTTGGGGTTGGGGCCCTCTCTGGAAACACCATATATTTT	CAISVGVGALSGNTIYF
-	TRBV5-1	TRBJ2-3	-	TGCGCCAGCAGCTTGGAGGGGCTGACAGATACGCAGTATTTT	CASSLEGLTDTQYF
once	TRBV19	TRBJ2-7	-	TGTGCCAGTAGCCAGGGCCTTGACTCCTACGAGCAGTACTTC	CASSQGLDSYEQYF
-	TRBV15	TRBJ2-2	TRBD2	TGTGCCACCAGCAGAGATCGGGGGGGTGTCGGGGAGCTGTTTTTT	CATSRDRGGVGELFF
-	TRBV19	TRBJ1-1	TRBD1	TGTGCCAGCTCAGGGGGCACGGGGAACACTGAAGCTTTCTTT	CASSGGTGNTEAFF
few	TRBV6-1	TRBJ2-7	-	TGTGCCAGCAGTGAAAAGAATACAGCACCCTACGAGCAGTACTTC	CASSEKNTAPYEQYF
-	TRBV4-1	TRBJ2-7	-	TGCGCCAGCAGCCACCCGTGGGCAGGGACCTACGAGCAGTACTTC	CASSHPWAGTYEQYF
-	TRBV5-6	TRBJ2-1	-	TGTGCCAGCAGCTCGGACACTGGCACCTACAATGAGCAGTTCTTC	CASSSDTGTYNEQFF
-	TRBV28	TRBJ1-4	-	TGTGCCACTCTTGTCCCCTCGAGCGAAAAACTGTTTTTT	CATLVPSSEKLFF
-	TRBV10-3	TRBJ1-1	-	TGTGCCATCAGTGACGGGATGAACTCCAGAGCTTTCTTT	CAISDGMNSRAFF
-	TRBV28	TRBJ2-3	TRBD2	TGTGCCAGCCGGACTAGCGGGATGACGAGCACAGATACGCAGTATTTT	CASRTSGMTSTDTQYF
-	TRBV4-2	TRBJ2-2	-	TGTGCCAGCAGCCAAGGCCGTCCGGTCACCGGGGAGCTGTTTTTT	CASSQGRPVTGELFF
-	TRBV27	TRBJ1-1	TRBD1	TGTGCCAGCAGCCTACAGGGGACGTACACTGAAGCTTTCTTT	CASSLQGTYTEAFF
-	TRBV15	TRBJ2-1	TRBD1	TGTGCCACCGTCCCGAGCCGGGACAGGGTCAATGAGCAGTTCTTC	CATVPSRDRVNEQFF
-	TRBV27	TRBJ2-2	-	TGTGCCGTTCGGGGCGCGGGTCGAGACACCGGGGAGCTGTTTTTT	CAVRGAGRDTGELFF
-	TRBV5-1	TRBJ1-5	TRBD1	TGCGCCAGCAGACCCGACAGGGGCGGAGGTCAGCCCCAGCATTTT	CASRPDRGGGQPQHF
-	TRBV19	TRBJ2-1	-	TGTGCCAGTAGGGACACCAGCTCCTACAATGAGCAGTTCTTC	CASRDTSSYNEQFF
-	TRBV10-2	TRBJ1-1	-	TGCGCCAGCAGTGAAGGGGGCACTGAAGCTTTCTTT	CASSEGGTEAFF
-	TRBV15	TRBJ1-1	-	TGTGCCACCAGCAGAGGGGGCCGGAACACTGAAGCTTTCTTT	CATSRGGRNTEAFF
-	TRBV6-4	TRBJ2-1	TRBD1	TGTGCCAGCAGTGCCGGGACAGAGAATGAGCAGTTCTTC	CASSAGTENEQFF
-	TRBV9	TRBJ1-5	TRBD1	TGTGCCAGCAGCGCGACAGGGTCTCGCAATCAGCCCCAGCATTTT	CASSATGSRNQPQHF
-	TRBV19	TRBJ2-1	TRBD2	TGTGCCAGTAGTATAGCGGGAGGGCCGGCCCATGAGCAGTTCTTC	CASSIAGGPAHEQFF
-	TRBV5-1	TRBJ2-3	-	TGCGCCAGCAGACTAGGGCCAACAGATACGCAGTATTTT	CASRLGPTDTQYF
-	TRBV6-6	TRBJ1-2	-	TGTGCCACTGAGACAGCTAACTATGGCTACACCTTC	CATETANYGYTF